The following is a T cell receptor beta chain sequence with its context. No antigen is known for it. This sample is drawn from a study of shared clonotypes between healthy human individuals. Overall study context: Three plates each covered CD4 naive and memory; CD8 naive two, CD8 memory one. Study findings and constraints: Roughly 5% of naive CD4 clonotypes were common to several donors. Estimated clonotype richness was generally higher in naive than memory subsets.

Every subset had its genomic DNA shared out evenly among several immunoSEQ plates. This table comes from immunoSEQ multiplex PCR, and its TCRdb copy is limited to in-frame clones, with some not included. The profile shows some 1.1 million clones, approximately 80% of them singletons. The sample comprised memory CD4+ T cells from PBMCs. Subset meaning: CD45RA-negative fraction. This TCR came from a man between 18 and 35 years old in good health. Some clones in this sample may be carry-over from other donors' samples.

The CDR3 protein is CASSSATLGQGLNQPQHF. DNA of the CDR3: TGTGCCAGCAGTTCGGCGACCCTTGGACAGGGCCTCAATCAGCCCCAGCATTTT. The rearrangement links TRBV28 to TRBJ1-5; 8 positions agree with TRBD1. The CDR3 contains 18 residues. CDR1 and CDR2 from the germline V gene are MDHEN and SYDVKM. V was clipped by 4 bases and J by 3 bases; unmatched bases: 14. The entire variable domain, with the rest obtained from reference TRBV28 and TRBJ1-5, is as follows: DVKVTQSSRYLVKRTGEKVFLECVQDMDHENMFWYRQDPGLGLRLIYFSYDVKMKEKGDIPEGYSVSREKKERFSLILESASTNQTSMYLCASSSATLGQGLNQPQHFGDGTRLSIL.